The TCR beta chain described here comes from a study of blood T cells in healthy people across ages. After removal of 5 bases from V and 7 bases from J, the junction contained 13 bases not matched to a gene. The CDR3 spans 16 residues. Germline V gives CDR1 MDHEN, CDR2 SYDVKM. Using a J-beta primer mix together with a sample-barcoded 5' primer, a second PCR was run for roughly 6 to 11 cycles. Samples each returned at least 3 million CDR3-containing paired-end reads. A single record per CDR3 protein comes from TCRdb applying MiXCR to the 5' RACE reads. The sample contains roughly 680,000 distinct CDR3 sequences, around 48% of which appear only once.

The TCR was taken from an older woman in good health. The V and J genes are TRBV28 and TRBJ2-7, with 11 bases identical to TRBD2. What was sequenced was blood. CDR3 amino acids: CASSRSGLADDNEQYF. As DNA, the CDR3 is TGTGCCAGCAGTCGATCGGGACTAGCGGACGACAATGAGCAGTACTTC.